A selection of T cell receptor beta chains follows, all from one sample in a study of T-cell memory formation after mild COVID-19. Each CDR3 protein gets one entry after TCRdb re-called the 5' RACE reads with MiXCR. The sample yields 55,000 to 75,000 distinct CDR3 sequences, around a quarter seen once. The sequencing input was PBMCs or a T cell subset sorted from them (not recorded which). The source is a man between 18 and 35 years old who had mild COVID-19 (a few samples of this study predate the infection). Cell type and time point are not known. Both conserved end residues are part of each CDR3. The order of the fields is J gene, D gene, V gene, CDR3 protein. The D gene is left open where the match is weak.

TRBJ2-5 | TRBD2 | TRBV25-1 | CASSLSVSGAQETQYF
TRBJ2-1 | TRBD2 | TRBV27 | CASSPTSGGIEQFF
TRBJ2-3 | - | TRBV5-1 | CASSPQVDTQYF
TRBJ1-6 | TRBD1 | TRBV12-3/TRBV12-4 | CASCPPGQGWNSPLHF
TRBJ2-3 | TRBD2 | TRBV25-1 | CASSEYQRGGTDTQYF
TRBJ2-4 | TRBD2 | TRBV7-2 | CASSYGLAGVKNIQYF
TRBJ1-3 | TRBD1 | TRBV4-1 | CASSRSGTGGDGGNTIYF
TRBJ1-6 | - | TRBV5-1 | CASRNAAVGRENSPLHF
TRBJ2-1 | - | TRBV10-3 | CAISLGIADEQFF
TRBJ1-1 | TRBD1 | TRBV5-1 | CASGTGEDTEAFF
TRBJ2-5 | - | TRBV12-3/TRBV12-4 | CASSWDLGETQYF
TRBJ2-7 | - | TRBV4-3 | CASSQVADSYEQYF
TRBJ1-2 | TRBD1 | TRBV7-9 | CASSSGQNYGYTF
TRBJ2-5 | - | TRBV5-1 | CASSLGGGDRETQYF
TRBJ2-3 | - | TRBV14 | CASSQASQQGEGTDTQYF